This T cell receptor beta chain was recorded in a study of blood T cell repertoires in COVID-19. TCRdb keeps only in-frame clones here, not all; method: immunoSEQ multiplex PCR. The data show under 350,000 clones, under 90% seen once. This receptor was taken from a woman aged 60 to 75 who had recovered from COVID-19. The sequenced sample consisted of PBMCs or T cells enriched from blood (not recorded which).

CDR3 bases: TGTGCCAGTGGGCGGGAGGTTGGAGATACGCAGTATTTT. Encoded protein: CASGREVGDTQYF. The J gene is TRBJ2-3, the V gene TRBV6-5; TRBD2 matches at 8 bases. This CDR3 contains 13 residues. The trim removed 9 bases at V and 5 bases at J, leaving 7 bases unmatched. Germline CDR1 MNHEY, CDR2 SVGAGI.